Each of the 24 T cell receptor beta chains below was sequenced from the same sample in a study of coeliac disease. Measured with immunoSEQ multiplex PCR; TCRdb has only the in-frame clones, and not every one. The sample shows a few thousand clones, almost 60% of them seen only once. Sequenced input: intraepithelial lymphocytes from the gut. These receptors were collected from a human donor with active celiac disease.

The gene calls are TRBV27 and TRBJ2-1, with TRBD2 matching 8 bases. CDR3 size: 16 residues. Trimming cost V 5 bases and J 4 bases; bases outside gene matches: 10. CDR1 is MNHEY and CDR2 is SMNVEV in the germline V gene (reference sequence). This CDR3 is CASSPTRLAPYNEQFF. The CDR3 coding sequence is TGTGCCAGCAGTCCAACCCGACTAGCGCCGTACAATGAGCAGTTCTTC.

The rearrangement links TRBV6-5 to TRBJ1-1; D unresolved. V was shortened by 8 bases and J by 4 bases, with 14 bases between the two germline ends. CDR3 length: 13 amino acids. CDR1 is MNHEY, CDR2 SVGAGI, per germline. The CDR3 region is CASQVESSTEAFF. CDR3 nucleotides: TGTGCCAGCCAAGTCGAAAGTAGCACTGAAGCTTTCTTT.

This chain connects TRBV7-3 to TRBJ2-3, with D perhaps matching TRBD2 (5 bases). With 3 bases removed from V and 0 bases from J, the gap between germline ends came to 10 bases. Germline V gene sequence: CDR1 SGHTA, CDR2 FQGTGA. The CDR3 consists of 15 residues. The CDR3 region is CASSFGITSTDTQYF. The CDR3 DNA reads TGTGCCAGCAGCTTCGGGATAACTAGCACAGATACGCAGTATTTT.

V is TRBV29-1 and J is TRBJ2-2; no reliable D call. CDR3 length equals 16 residues. CDR1 and CDR2 (germline): SQVTM, ANQGSEA. Between the trimmed V and J ends, which lost 6 bases and 0 bases, there was a span of 17 bases. CDR3 sequence (DNA): TGCAGCGTCGAGGTCCAAGGTGCGGCGAACACCGGGGAGCTGTTTTTT. Translation gives CSVEVQGAANTGELFF.

V usage is TRBV28 and J usage is TRBJ1-2, with TRBD1 as a possible D gene (5 bases). The CDR3 runs 13 residues. The V gene's germline CDR1 is MDHEN and CDR2 SYDVKM. V lost 2 bases, J lost 8 bases, and 12 bases lay in between. CDR3 coding DNA: TGTGCCAGCAGTTTAGACAGTTCATGGGGCTACACCTTC. Encoded protein: CASSLDSSWGYTF.

The chain employs TRBV29-1 and TRBJ1-5, with D perhaps TRBD1 (6 bases). CDR1 and CDR2 from the germline V gene are SQVTM and ANQGSEA. There are 13 residues in the CDR3. V gave up 4 bases and J gave up 6 bases, with 13 bases separating them. In nucleotides, the CDR3 is TGCAGCGTTGGGGGGGGGCTCGGTCAGCCCCAGCATTTT. Translated, it gives CSVGGGLGQPQHF.

The V and J genes are TRBV6-5 and TRBJ2-7; 9 nucleotides match TRBD2. V gave up 5 bases and J gave up 3 bases; unmatched junction bases: 8. The CDR3 length is 15 residues. The germline V gene has CDR1 MNHEY and CDR2 SVGAGI. The DNA of the CDR3 is TGTGCCAGCAGTCCGCGACTAGCGGCGAACTACGAGCAGTACTTC. It specifies CASSPRLAANYEQYF.

The V gene is TRBV6-8, the J gene TRBJ1-5, with 8 bases matching TRBD1. CDR1 MNHGY and CDR2 SAAAGT come from the germline V gene. Losses at the gene ends were 6 bases for V and 9 bases for J; bases not matched to a gene: 7. This CDR3 comprises 13 residues. As DNA, the CDR3 is TGTGCCAGCAGCTGGGACAGGACCTGGCCCCAGCATTTT. It encodes CASSWDRTWPQHF.

The rearrangement joins TRBV6-5 to TRBJ2-1; TRBD2 matches 11 bases. The V gene end was trimmed by 2 bases and the J gene end by 9 bases; junction bases not matched to a gene: 6. Germline lookup yields CDR1 MNHEY and CDR2 SVGAGI. CDR3 length: 15 amino acids. The CDR3 protein is CASSYTSGSWAEQFF. CDR3 nucleotide sequence: TGTGCCAGCAGTTACACTAGCGGGAGTTGGGCTGAGCAGTTCTTC.

This clone rates as medium-sized. The chain is built from TRBV7-3 and TRBJ2-2; TRBD1 might be the D (6 bases). The CDR3 covers 17 residues. Germline CDR1 SGHTA, CDR2 FQGTGA. Trimming left V 2 bases short and J 3 bases short, with 16 bases between. The CDR3 DNA sequence: TGTGCCAGCAGCTTATCACCTACAGGGCAATACACCGGGGAGCTGTTTTTT. Translating it yields CASSLSPTGQYTGELFF.

The chain joins TRBV10-3 to TRBJ2-7, with 7 bases matching TRBD1. This CDR3 is built from 16 residues. The V gene end was trimmed by 5 bases and the J gene end by 2 bases; junction bases not matched to a gene: 12. Germline V gene sequence: CDR1 ENHRY, CDR2 SYGVKD. In DNA form, the CDR3 reads TGTGCCATCAGTCTAATAGGGCCGAGGGGGCCCTACGAGCAGTACTTC. Residues: CAISLIGPRGPYEQYF.

This rearrangement joins TRBV27 to TRBJ2-1; TRBD2 aligns across 9 bases. The CDR3 runs 15 residues. V was pared by 5 bases and J by 1 base, with 3 bases of the junction left unmatched. Germline-derived CDR1 and CDR2 are MNHEY and SMNVEV (reference sequence). This CDR3 is CASSIAGVSYNEQFF. CDR3 in DNA: TGTGCCAGCAGTATAGCGGGGGTGTCCTACAATGAGCAGTTCTTC.

This chain uses TRBV2 with TRBJ1-2; D is perhaps TRBD1 (5 bases). Trimming shortened V by 3 bases and J by 4 bases, and 12 bases separated the two germline ends. CDR1 and CDR2 from the germline V gene are SNHLY and FYNNEI. The CDR3 loop spans 14 amino acids. The CDR3 here is CASSDYGAFYGYTF. Written as DNA, the CDR3 is TGTGCCAGCAGTGATTATGGGGCGTTCTATGGCTACACCTTC.

This clone came up once. The rearrangement joins TRBV28 to TRBJ2-3, with D unclear. This CDR3 is built from 13 residues. Germline V lookup: CDR1 MDHEN, CDR2 SYDVKM. V shed 10 bases and J shed 6 bases, with 17 bases lying between them. The CDR3 here is CATTVFQADTQYF. The DNA for the CDR3 is TGTGCCACCACGGTCTTCCAAGCGGATACGCAGTATTTT.

The chain combines TRBV27 with TRBJ2-7; D is undetermined. The germline V gene encodes CDR1 MNHEY and CDR2 SMNVEV (reference sequence). The CDR3 runs to 12 residues. Trimming removed 5 bases from V and 7 bases from J, with 12 bases in between. CDR3 nucleotide sequence: TGTGCCAGCAGTCCGGGTGTTGGGGAGCAGTACTTC. Translated, it gives CASSPGVGEQYF.

This clone was detected only once. The V and J genes are TRBV4-1 and TRBJ2-7; the match to TRBD1 covers 8 bases. The germline V gene encodes CDR1 MGHRA and CDR2 YSYEKL. The CDR3 runs to 14 residues. Trimming cost V 4 bases and J 3 bases; bases outside gene matches: 5. This chain's CDR3 is CASSPGQDCYEQYF. The CDR3 region has the DNA TGCGCCAGCAGCCCGGGACAGGACTGCTACGAGCAGTACTTC.

The chain has TRBV6-1 and TRBJ1-5; 8 bases map to TRBD1. Germline V CDR1 and CDR2: MNHNS, SASEGT. V lost 6 bases, J lost 3 bases, and 7 bases stayed unmatched. CDR3 length: 15 amino acids. The CDR3 sequence: CASSSTGANNQPQHF. CDR3 in DNA: TGTGCCAGCAGCTCGACAGGGGCCAACAATCAGCCCCAGCATTTT.

This chain links TRBV5-5 with TRBJ2-7, with 8 bases fitting TRBD2. Germline V gene sequence: CDR1 SGHKS, CDR2 YYEKEE (reference sequence). The CDR3 loop spans 14 amino acids. The ends lost 2 bases at V and 5 bases at J; junction bases unmatched: 6. The CDR3 is CASSFPGGSDEQYF. CDR3 in DNA: TGTGCCAGCAGCTTTCCGGGGGGGAGCGACGAGCAGTACTTC.

The chain carries TRBV2 and TRBJ2-7; 9 bases fit TRBD2. CDR1 is SNHLY and CDR2 is FYNNEI in the germline V gene. This CDR3 has 15 amino acids. V shed 1 base and J 4 bases; nucleotides not matched to a gene: 5. CDR3 DNA: TGTGCCAGCAGTGAAGTCGGACTAGCGCCGTACGAGCAGTACTTC. Protein sequence: CASSEVGLAPYEQYF.

This chain links TRBV30 with TRBJ1-5, with D tentatively TRBD1 (5 bases). Trimming removed 2 bases from V and 3 bases from J, with 14 bases in between. CDR3 size: 15 residues. In germline, CDR1 is GTSNPN, CDR2 SVGIG (reference sequence). CDR3 sequence (DNA): TGTGCCTGGAGTTTTACAGGTATTAACAATCAGCCCCAGCATTTT. Residues: CAWSFTGINNQPQHF.

This clone was observed a handful of times. The chain employs TRBV6-6 and TRBJ2-7; 7 positions agree with TRBD2. V lost 0 bases, J lost 6 bases, and 11 bases stayed unmatched. This CDR3 is 16 amino acids long. From germline, CDR1 is MNHNY and CDR2 SVGAGI (reference sequence). CDR3 nucleotide sequence: TGTGCCAGCAGTTACTCGAAGAGGACTAGATCTCCCGAGCAGTACTTC. Protein sequence: CASSYSKRTRSPEQYF.

The V call is TRBV29-1, the J call TRBJ1-2; D call uncertain. CDR3 length: 13 residues. Trimming cost V 2 bases and J 5 bases, with 12 bases left between them. Germline V lookup: CDR1 SQVTM, CDR2 ANQGSEA. The CDR3 sequence is CSVEHTEQYGYTF. The CDR3, as DNA: TGCAGCGTTGAACACACAGAACAATATGGCTACACCTTC.

CDR3 sequence: CATSARDRGRYEQYF. The CDR3 region has the DNA TGTGCCACCAGTGCGCGGGACAGGGGTCGCTACGAGCAGTACTTC. The chain combines TRBV15 with TRBJ2-7; TRBD1 aligns across 10 bases. This CDR3 comprises 15 residues. CDR1 is LNHNV and CDR2 is YYDKDF in the germline V gene (reference sequence). V dropped 6 bases and J dropped 3; count of bases not matched to a gene: 8.

The J gene is TRBJ2-2, the V gene TRBV7-3; D perhaps matches TRBD1 (5 bases). V was pared by 2 bases and J by 4 bases, with 14 bases between. CDR3 size: 16 residues. Germline assignment: CDR1 SGHTA and CDR2 FQGTGA. The CDR3: CASSLDPTALTGELFF. CDR3 nucleotides: TGTGCCAGCAGCTTAGACCCGACAGCCCTCACCGGGGAGCTGTTTTTT. The whole variable domain, remainder taken from reference TRBV7-3 and TRBJ2-2, is GAGVSQTPSNKVTEKGKYVELRCDPISGHTALYWYRQSLGQGPEFLIYFQGTGAADDSGLPNDRFFAVRPEGSVSTLKIQRTERGDSAVYLCASSLDPTALTGELFFGEGSRLTVL.